The TCR beta chain under discussion was sequenced for a study of shared clonotypes between healthy human individuals. Germline V gene sequence: CDR1 SEHNR, CDR2 FQNEAQ (reference sequence). The CDR3 loop spans 12 amino acids. Each replicate PCR on the sorted subsets used 200 to 250 ng DNA (around 30,000 T cell genomes). Sequencing was performed with immunoSEQ multiplex PCR; in TCRdb, only in-frame clones are kept and a portion is missing. The data show roughly 2.4 million clones, around 95% seen once. Of note for this clone: One end of the junction does not line up with germline, which may come from a read error.

The genes are TRBV7-9 and TRBJ2-2; D not certain. The clonotype was recovered from a man aged 18 to 29 in good health. The sample comprised naive CD4+ T cells sorted from blood. Subset defined: CD45RA+ positively selected. The CDR3 sequence is CASSSDTLNWLF. In nucleotides, the CDR3 is TGTGCCAGCAGCTCTGACACTCTTAATTGGCTTTTT.